The clone carrying this TCR beta chain has just a few counts. Its antigen is still unknown. It was with a sample-barcoded 5' primer and a J-beta primer mix that a second PCR of roughly 7 to 12 cycles was run. MiXCR, applied by TCRdb to the 5' RACE reads, yields one record per CDR3 protein. Of around 2 million distinct CDR3 sequences in the sample, about two fifths were seen once. This CDR3 spans 12 amino acids. Germline-derived CDR1 and CDR2 are SQVTM and ANQGSEA. V gave up 5 bases and J gave up 1 base, with 7 bases separating them. This sample was included in a study of blood T cells in healthy people across ages. Study conclusions and caveats: PBMC samples, being unsorted, prevented any conclusive comparison of naive and antigen-experienced cells.

The TCR comes from a human donor in good health. The sample comprised blood. The rearrangement joins TRBV29-1 to TRBJ2-3; D unresolved. In DNA form, the CDR3 reads TGCAGCGTTCCTTGGGGCACAGATACGCAGTATTTT. Its protein is CSVPWGTDTQYF.